This is a list of T cell receptor beta chains from one sample in a study of beta chain features in type 1 diabetes. Libraries were prepared by immunoSEQ multiplex PCR; TCRdb keeps only in-frame clonotypes and omits some of them. Seen here are around 500,000 clones, about 10% observed once, and the top ten hold 0.04% to 0.05%. Material for sequencing was naive CD4+ T cells from blood. All receptors come from a woman aged 18-35 years in good health. CDR3s include the opening cysteine and the closing phenylalanine or tryptophan. A D gene is named only where the DNA matches it firmly. Clone size is not always given. Where it is, it says once, few, many or a class for expanded clones.

j_gene,v_gene,abundance,d_gene,CDR3aa,CDR3nt
TRBJ1-2,TRBV2,NA,NA,CASSREGAGYTF,TGTGCCAGCAGCCGGGAAGGTGCTGGCTACACCTTC
TRBJ1-1,TRBV9,few,NA,CVGIKSEAFF,TGTGTAGGGATAAAGTCTGAAGCTTTCTTT
TRBJ2-4,TRBV7-6,NA,NA,CASSLNAGTLGNIQYF,TGTGCCAGCAGCTTGAACGCAGGGACCCTTGGGAACATTCAGTACTTC
TRBJ2-7,TRBV20-1,few,TRBD1,CSARGQGQYF,TGCAGTGCTAGGGGACAGGGGCAGTACTTC
TRBJ1-1,TRBV19,NA,NA,CASSNVTGTVTEAFF,TGTGCCAGTAGTAACGTGACAGGAACAGTCACTGAAGCTTTCTTT
TRBJ2-2,TRBV30,few,TRBD2,CAWRRSGSAAGELFF,TGTGCCTGGAGGAGAAGCGGGAGTGCGGCCGGGGAGCTGTTTTTT
TRBJ1-4,TRBV7-9,NA,NA,CASSLKGSPTNEKLFF,TGTGCCAGCAGCTTAAAGGGTTCTCCAACTAATGAAAAACTGTTTTTT
TRBJ2-7,TRBV21-1,few,NA,CASSKAEYYEQYF,TGTGCCAGCAGCAAAGCGGAGTACTACGAGCAGTACTTC
TRBJ2-3,TRBV9,NA,TRBD2,CASSPTSSSGGATDTQYF,TGTGCCAGCAGCCCCACGTCTTCTAGCGGGGGGGCCACAGATACGCAGTATTTT
TRBJ1-4,TRBV19,NA,NA,CASRPTDRYEKLFF,TGTGCCAGTAGACCGACGGACCGGTATGAAAAACTGTTTTTT
TRBJ2-2,TRBV30,NA,TRBD1,CAWSLVRGYAGELFF,TGTGCCTGGAGTTTGGTCAGGGGGTACGCCGGGGAGCTGTTTTTT
TRBJ2-3,TRBV7-2,NA,NA,CASSVFPDTDTQYF,TGTGCCAGCAGCGTCTTCCCGGACACAGATACGCAGTATTTT
TRBJ2-1,TRBV7-2,few,NA,CASSSPGSYNEQFF,TGTGCCAGCAGCTCACCGGGCTCCTACAATGAGCAGTTCTTC
TRBJ1-1,TRBV29-1,few,NA,CSVARGLVLNTEAFF,TGCAGCGTTGCGAGGGGGTTGGTGCTTAACACTGAAGCTTTCTTT
TRBJ1-4,TRBV7-7,NA,NA,CASSLNHEEKLFF,TGTGCCAGCAGCTTAAATCATGAAGAAAAACTGTTTTTT
TRBJ2-1,TRBV19,NA,NA,CASSDRYYNEQFF,TGTGCCAGTAGTGACAGATACTACAATGAGCAGTTCTTC
TRBJ2-3,TRBV2,NA,NA,CASTRLGIPSTDTQYF,TGTGCCAGCACCAGATTAGGGATCCCTAGCACAGATACGCAGTATTTT
TRBJ1-6,TRBV14,few,TRBD1,CASSRQGTLNSPLHF,TGTGCCAGCAGTCGACAGGGGACCCTTAATTCACCCCTCCACTTT
TRBJ2-7,TRBV18,NA,TRBD2,CASSPNLAGALYEQYF,TGTGCCAGCTCACCAAATTTAGCGGGAGCCCTCTACGAGCAGTACTTC
TRBJ2-3,TRBV7-2,NA,NA,CASSFMVSTDTQYF,TGTGCCAGCAGCTTTATGGTTAGCACAGATACGCAGTATTTT
TRBJ2-1,TRBV5-1,NA,NA,CASSFAGYNEQFF,TGCGCCAGCAGCTTCGCCGGATACAATGAGCAGTTCTTC
TRBJ1-1,TRBV6-6,few,TRBD1,CASSEGASNTEAFF,TGTGCCAGCAGCGAGGGGGCATCCAACACTGAAGCTTTCTTT
TRBJ2-3,TRBV27,NA,TRBD2,CASSKRESRTDTQYF,TGTGCCAGCAGTAAGCGGGAGTCGAGGACAGATACGCAGTATTTT
TRBJ1-5,TRBV30,few,NA,CAWNPPGAYNQPQHF,TGTGCCTGGAACCCCCCGGGGGCTTATAATCAGCCCCAGCATTTT
TRBJ2-1,TRBV9,NA,TRBD2,CASSVGLAGLNEQFF,TGTGCCAGCAGCGTAGGACTAGCGGGTTTGAATGAGCAGTTCTTC
TRBJ1-2,TRBV5-1,NA,NA,CASSLAQGGYTF,TGCGCCAGCAGCTTGGCTCAGGGCGGCTACACCTTC
TRBJ1-2,TRBV7-2,few,NA,CASSLGGPYGYTF,TGTGCCAGCAGCTTAGGGGGGCCCTATGGCTACACCTTC
TRBJ2-5,TRBV9,NA,TRBD2,CASSVDLAGGQETQYF,TGTGCCAGCAGCGTAGACCTAGCGGGGGGCCAAGAGACCCAGTACTTC
TRBJ2-5,TRBV29-1,NA,NA,CSVDAVPRETQYF,TGCAGCGTTGATGCGGTGCCAAGGGAGACCCAGTACTTC
TRBJ2-4,TRBV29-1,few,TRBD1,CSVGQGENIQYF,TGCAGCGTGGGACAGGGGGAAAACATTCAGTACTTC
TRBJ2-3,TRBV6-6,few,NA,CAARETGSTDTQYF,TGTGCCGCAAGAGAAACAGGGAGCACAGATACGCAGTATTTT
TRBJ2-5,TRBV7-9,NA,TRBD2,CASSLAPLAGAETQYF,TGTGCCAGCAGCTTAGCCCCACTAGCGGGAGCAGAGACCCAGTACTTC